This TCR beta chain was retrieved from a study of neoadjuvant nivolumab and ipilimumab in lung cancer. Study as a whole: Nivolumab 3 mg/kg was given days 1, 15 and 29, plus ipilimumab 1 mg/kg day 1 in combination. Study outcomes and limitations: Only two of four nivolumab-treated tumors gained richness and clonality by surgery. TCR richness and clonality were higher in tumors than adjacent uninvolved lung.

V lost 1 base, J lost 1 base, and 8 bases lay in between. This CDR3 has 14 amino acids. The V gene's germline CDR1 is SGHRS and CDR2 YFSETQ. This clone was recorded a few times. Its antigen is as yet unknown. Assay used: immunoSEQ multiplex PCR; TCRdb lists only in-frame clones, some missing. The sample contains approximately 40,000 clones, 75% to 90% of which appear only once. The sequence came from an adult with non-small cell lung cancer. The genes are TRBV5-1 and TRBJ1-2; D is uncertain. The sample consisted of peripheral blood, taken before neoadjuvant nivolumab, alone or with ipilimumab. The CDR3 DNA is TGCGCCAGCAGCTTGTTAGGGAGTAACTATGGCTACACCTTC. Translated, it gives CASSLLGSNYGYTF.